The 13 T cell receptor beta chains given below trace back to one sample, sequenced in a study of Graves' ophthalmopathy and Graves' hyperthyroidism. Amplification targeted the TCR beta CDR3 regions, with RNA transcripts as the source material. HTBI primers served in a first-round RT-PCR, which a second-round multiplex PCR followed. From the multiplex PCR reads, TCRdb called clonotypes with MiXCR, one entry per CDR3 protein. This table holds 450,000 to 600,000 distinct CDR3 sequences, under 45% found once. The sample taken for sequencing was peripheral blood or thyroid tissue (not recorded which). The receptors derive from an adult man with Graves' hyperthyroidism.

This clonotype was counted between two and nine times. The chain recombines TRBV11-3 with TRBJ2-2; 8 bases line up with TRBD2. There are 15 residues in the CDR3. The junction had 2 bases not matched to a gene; V was cut back by 4 bases and J by 1 base. Germline V gene data show CDR1 as SGHNT and CDR2 as YENEEA. The CDR3 region has the DNA TGTGCCAGCAGCTCCAGCGGGGGGAACACCGGGGAGCTGTTTTTT. Translated, it gives CASSSSGGNTGELFF.

The J gene is TRBJ1-5, the V gene TRBV15; tentative D call: TRBD1 (5 bases). Germline V gene lookup returns CDR1 LNHNV and CDR2 YYDKDF (reference sequence). The CDR3 extends over 16 amino acids. The V and J ends lost 2 bases and 2 bases respectively, with 13 bases between them. The chain's CDR3 is CATSRPGGGGNQPQHF. In nucleotides, the CDR3 is TGTGCCACCAGCAGACCTGGGGGGGGGGGCAATCAGCCCCAGCATTTT.

This clonotype occurred a few times. V and J are TRBV9 and TRBJ2-5; 8 nucleotides align to TRBD1. Germline values: CDR1 SGDLS, CDR2 YYNGEE. This CDR3 spans 17 amino acids. V shed 4 bases and J 5 bases; nucleotides not matched to a gene: 16. DNA of the CDR3: TGTGCCAGCAGCCCCCGGGCAGGGGGCATGTCTTGGGAGACCCAGTACTTC. Its translation is CASSPRAGGMSWETQYF.

V usage is TRBV7-2 and J usage is TRBJ2-3; no clear D. With 1 base removed from V and 2 bases from J, the gap between germline ends came to 13 bases. Germline assignment: CDR1 SGHTA and CDR2 FQGNSA. The CDR3 spans 16 residues. The CDR3 coding sequence is TGTGCCAGCAGCTTAGTTCTCAGTTTGTACACAGATACGCAGTATTTT. It yields the protein CASSLVLSLYTDTQYF.

The rearrangement links TRBV5-7 to TRBJ2-7, with D hard to call. TRBV5-7 is annotated as an ORF whose role is uncertain. The CDR3 is made up of 15 amino acids. Trimming stripped 1 base from V and 7 bases from J, with 18 bases between. CDR3 nucleotides: TGTGCCAGCAGCTTGAGGCAGACATACACCGGGGAGCAGTACTTC. Its translation is CASSLRQTYTGEQYF.

J is TRBJ2-3 and V is TRBV10-3; 13 bases match TRBD2. V lost 6 bases to trimming and J lost 4 bases; unmatched junction nucleotides: 4. Germline CDR1 reads ENHRY; CDR2 reads SYGVKD. This CDR3 has 15 amino acids. CDR3 DNA sequence: TGTGCCATCAGCGGACTAGCGGGAGTATCAGATACGCAGTATTTT. Translated: CAISGLAGVSDTQYF.

V is TRBV12-3 or TRBV12-4 and J is TRBJ1-2, with a tentative D call TRBD1 (5 bases). CDR3 length: 17 amino acids. Between the trimmed V and J ends, which lost 5 bases and 2 bases, there was a span of 21 bases. The CDR3 bases are TGTGCCAGCAGTGCAAATTTGGGGGGGGGTTTGAACTATGGCTACACCTTC. Translating it yields CASSANLGGGLNYGYTF.

The chain couples TRBV19 to TRBJ1-1, with TRBD1 identical over 7 bases. Germline assignment: CDR1 LNHDA and CDR2 SQIVND (reference sequence). Unmatched junction bases numbered 7, after V lost 7 bases and J lost 5 bases. This CDR3 is built from 13 residues. Written as DNA, the CDR3 is TGTGCCAGTACCGGAGACAGGGAGACTGAAGCTTTCTTT. Its protein is CASTGDRETEAFF.

V usage is TRBV4-1 and J usage is TRBJ1-5; no definite D call. Germline loops: CDR1 MGHRA, CDR2 YSYEKL. The CDR3 contains 17 residues. With 4 bases removed from V and 0 bases from J, the gap between germline ends came to 16 bases. The CDR3 DNA reads TGCGCCAGCAGCCCTATTTTAGCCAGGTATAGCAATCAGCCCCAGCATTTT. It translates to CASSPILARYSNQPQHF.

This clonotype has a handful of counts. The chain combines TRBV15 with TRBJ1-6; D uncertain. The CDR3 length is 16 residues. Germline-derived CDR1 and CDR2 are LNHNV and YYDKDF (reference sequence). V was pared by 0 bases and J by 7 bases, with 13 bases between. The DNA of the CDR3 is TGTGCCACCAGCAGAGATCGGGCCACGGGAAATTCACCCCTCCACTTT. Residues: CATSRDRATGNSPLHF.

This clonotype was found many times. The genes are TRBV12-3 or TRBV12-4 and TRBJ1-1, with D uncertain. Trimming removed 5 bases at V and 7 bases at J, with 11 bases between. The CDR3 is made up of 12 amino acids. CDR3 residues: CASSQAAYEAFF. CDR3 coding DNA: TGTGCCAGCAGTCAAGCCGCGTATGAAGCTTTCTTT.

In this sample, this clonotype turned up a few times. The chain employs TRBV24-1 and TRBJ2-1; D unclear. Between the trimmed V and J ends, which lost 1 base and 10 bases, there was a span of 7 bases. Per the germline V gene, CDR1 is KGHDR and CDR2 is SFDVKD. CDR3 length: 12 amino acids. The CDR3 DNA sequence: TGTGCCACCAGTGATTTCGACACAGAGCAGTTCTTC. Translation gives CATSDFDTEQFF.

This clonotype was recorded at least ten times. The rearrangement links TRBV7-2 to TRBJ2-7; D remains ambiguous. The CDR3 is 14 amino acids. V was pared by 1 base and J by 2 bases, with 9 bases between. Germline assignment: CDR1 SGHTA and CDR2 FQGNSA. CDR3 DNA sequence: TGTGCCAGCAGCTTAGTTACCGATACCTACGAGCAGTACTTC. The encoded protein is CASSLVTDTYEQYF.